This TCR beta chain was identified during a study of cytomegalovirus exposure and HLA in healthy donors. Details on this clone: Its antigen is not known.

PCR was performed using 60 Vbeta and 13 Jbeta primers. This table comes from immunoSEQ multiplex PCR, and its TCRdb copy is limited to in-frame clones, with some not included. The data contain 130,000 or so clones, 80% to 90% of them singletons. Regarding the study as a whole: Being productive about 87% or about 30% of the time was typical of most TCR beta V segments in an earlier analysis. After further analysis at a later stage, around 17,000 TCR beta sequences were associated with HLA alleles at 0.05 false discovery rate.

This CDR3 has 18 residues. The germline V gene has CDR1 MNHEY and CDR2 SMNVEV (reference sequence). The V gene end was trimmed by 6 bases and the J gene end by 10 bases; junction bases not matched to a gene: 20. The sample taken for sequencing was PBMCs. This chain uses TRBV27 with TRBJ1-6; 8 bases are a match to TRBD1. The sequence was collected from a woman under 30 in good health and CMV-seropositive. CDR3 residues: CASRWTGQGISLGSPLHF. CDR3 nucleotide sequence: TGTGCCAGCAGGTGGACCGGACAGGGCATCTCCCTAGGGTCACCCCTCCACTTT.